Described below is a single T cell receptor (beta chain) sequence and its context. This clone was seen only a few times. There is no known antigen for this receptor. No base-level quality is on record; no much larger clone is a single base apart. Genomic DNA was isolated from the sorted cells so that the TCRbeta CDR3 region could be sequenced. TCRbeta CDR3 regions were sequenced using the immunoSEQ Assay. TCRdb mirrors the immuneACCESS table, restricted to in-frame sequences. Some clones are absent from its copies; in checked studies, under half trace to an unresolved V gene, and the reason for the others is unknown. The sample table lists approximately 100,000 clones, 75% to 95% of them with a count of one. The ten top clones hold roughly 0.31% of the sample. These data come from a study of OX40 agonist ivuxolimab in advanced cancers. Regarding the study in general: Ivuxolimab was an agonistic, fully human IgG2 monoclonal antibody directed against OX40 (CD134), a costimulatory receptor. The paper covers the monotherapy dose-escalation part of the phase I ivuxolimab trial, which included N of about 56 patients. In the dose-escalation cohort, more than 80% of patients were male, and the mean age was roughly 60 years with a range of about 23 to 79. Intravenous ivuxolimab was administered to patients every 2 weeks at six dose levels: 0.01, 0.1, 0.3, 1.5, 3 and 10 mg/kg. Patients were allowed to have had prior anti-PD-1, anti-PD-L1 or anti-CTLA-4 therapy, and 40% of the dose-escalation patients had previously received checkpoint inhibitors. Among the 52 dose-escalation patients, around 20 had hepatocellular carcinoma, some 15 melanoma, 9 renal cell carcinoma and 9 head and neck cancer. Peripheral TCRbeta sequencing was intended to test whether TCR sequence diversity was altered and clonal T-cell expansion was caused by ivuxolimab. Partial responses occurred in three dose-escalation patients, of whom one had hepatocellular carcinoma and two had cutaneous melanoma. Overall results and qualifications from the work: Which antigens the clonally expanded peripheral T cells were specific for was not determined. After ivuxolimab, CD8+ T cells had more expanded clones than CD4+ T cells on average. At doses of 0.1 to 3.0 mg/kg, clonal expansion of both CD4+ and CD8+ T cells in blood was seen between baseline and week 6. Partial responders in the 0.1-3.0 mg/kg groups had among the lowest normalized peripheral clonal expansion, especially among CD8+ T cells. Low levels of normalized T-cell clonal expansion were also seen in some patients who did not respond.

Patients with autoimmune disease history or receiving systemic immunosuppression were excluded from the trial. Peripheral blood for TCR sequencing was drawn from every dose cohort at baseline, at cycle 4 day 1 and at cycle 7 day 1. Samples were obtained from an open-label, multicenter, first-in-human phase I dose-escalation trial of ivuxolimab. Adults with locally advanced or metastatic head and neck squamous cell, hepatocellular, melanoma or renal cell carcinoma were enrolled in the trial. Before TCR sequencing, CD4+ T cells and CD8+ T cells were sorted from peripheral blood as separate populations. The CDR3 measures 12 amino acids from cysteine to phenylalanine. The CDR3 DNA has 36 bases and is translated from base 1. Sequences LNHNV (CDR1) and YYDKDF (CDR2) are obtained from the germline V gene (reference sequence). V sheds 0 bases and J sheds 3 bases, leaving 2 bases between their ends.

The receptor chain draws on TRBV15 and TRBJ1-1, with no reliable assignment of the D segment. The sequences come from CD4+ or CD8+ T cells sorted from blood, collected in a trial of the OX40 agonist ivuxolimab. The sequence was obtained from an adult with an advanced solid tumor such as melanoma, head and neck, liver or kidney cancer. The encoded CDR3 is CATSRDDTEAFF. DNA sequence: TGTGCCACCAGCAGAGATGACACTGAAGCTTTCTTT. The full variable domain, completed from the reference TRBV15 and TRBJ1-1 proteins outside the CDR3, reads DAMVIQNPRYQVTQFGKPVTLSCSQTLNHNVMYWYQQKSSQAPKLLFHYYDKDFNNEADTPDNFQSRRPNTSFCFLDIRSPGLGDTAMYLCATSRDDTEAFFGQGTRLTVV.